A selection of T cell receptor beta chains follows, all from one sample in a study of T cell responses to AZD1222 COVID-19 vaccine. This table comes from immunoSEQ multiplex PCR, and its TCRdb copy is limited to in-frame clones, with some not included. The sample has about 130,000 clones, more than 85% seen once; the top ten hold about 1.9%. Here the sequenced sample was peripheral blood, taken 28 days after the second AZD1222 dose. Receptors originate from an adult who received the AZD1222 COVID-19 vaccine. Each CDR3 is given without its conserved first and last residue. Clone size is not always given. Where it is, it says once, few, many or a class for expanded clones.

clone_size j_call v_call cdr3_aa
. TRBJ1-6 TRBV18 ASSLGQQNNSPLH
. TRBJ2-1 TRBV25-1 ASRGQGLAGINEQF
. TRBJ2-3 TRBV3-1/TRBV3-2 ASSQDRDTQY
. TRBJ2-1 TRBV10-2 ASRGTSGIANNEQF
. TRBJ1-1 TRBV28 ASSLRDTEAF
. TRBJ1-2 TRBV19 ASGALQGAYGYT
many TRBJ2-3 TRBV10-2 ASSPSGGLSTDTQY
. TRBJ2-1 TRBV7-2 ASSLTSGPYNEQF
. TRBJ2-7 TRBV20-1 SVDGTYEQY
. TRBJ2-3 TRBV5-1 ASSLDVSGRATDTQY
. TRBJ1-6 TRBV4-3 ASSQDSRGPFYNSPLH
. TRBJ1-4 TRBV19 ASRTGWGEKLF
. TRBJ1-2 TRBV7-9 ASSPGYNYGYT
. TRBJ2-1 TRBV7-3 ASSLGQAHLGNEQF
many TRBJ2-2 TRBV19 ASTQGVSGGELF
. TRBJ2-1 TRBV6-5 ASSYSEAGEQF
. TRBJ1-6 TRBV18 ASSRDPTAPNSPLH
. TRBJ2-7 TRBV5-1 ATSLLDSGPGRTYEQY
. TRBJ2-3 TRBV18 ASSYREFTDTQY
. TRBJ1-1 TRBV6-5 ASSWKGVSNTEAF
once TRBJ1-1 TRBV5-3 ARSLASGRDAEAF
. TRBJ1-5 TRBV6-6 ASSYSEGGWNQPQH
. TRBJ2-5 TRBV5-1 ASSLWGAGLQETQY
. TRBJ1-6 TRBV18 ASSPLPGDNSPLH
. TRBJ1-2 TRBV18 ASSTDTYYGYT
. TRBJ1-1 TRBV10-3 AISAPSGQGVNTEAF
once TRBJ1-6 TRBV7-2 ASSLVGNSPLH
once TRBJ1-1 TRBV7-9 ASSPWDDRAF
. TRBJ2-2 TRBV10-3 AISESGARELF
. TRBJ2-3 TRBV12-3/TRBV12-4 ASSRYADTQY
. TRBJ1-2 TRBV10-3 AISESETDYGYT
. TRBJ1-3 TRBV7-9 ASSLGQGSGNTIY
. TRBJ2-2 TRBV10-3 AISGISNTGELF
. TRBJ1-1 TRBV2 ASILITGATEAF
. TRBJ2-5 TRBV10-1 ASSVGILETQY
. TRBJ1-4 TRBV5-1 ASSPQGLLYEKLF
. TRBJ2-1 TRBV24-1 ATSGGTGGNEQF
. TRBJ1-2 TRBV2 ASSEGGRGHYGYT
once TRBJ1-2 TRBV4-1 ASSQDRPGLYGYT
. TRBJ1-2 TRBV19 ASSRFLTGANYGYT
. TRBJ1-1 TRBV19 ASAQISLRTEAF
. TRBJ2-1 TRBV7-8 ASSLARWNEQF
. TRBJ1-1 TRBV6-5 ASSFNLNTEAF
. TRBJ1-5 TRBV4-3 ASSQDSNQPQH
. TRBJ1-2 TRBV7-9 ASSLKGGYT
. TRBJ1-6 TRBV2 ASGENSLH
once TRBJ1-2 TRBV5-1 ASSTEQLYGYT
. TRBJ2-1 TRBV3-1/TRBV3-2 ASSQVGGSYNEQF
. TRBJ1-1 TRBV30 AWCHTRTEAF
. TRBJ1-1 TRBV19 ASSIERNTEAF
. TRBJ1-1 TRBV7-6 ASSSQQGGLAGNTEAF
. TRBJ2-5 TRBV27 ASGGMSETQY
. TRBJ2-1 TRBV7-9 ASRLAGRVGNEQF
few TRBJ1-5 TRBV30 AWSLSGQPQH